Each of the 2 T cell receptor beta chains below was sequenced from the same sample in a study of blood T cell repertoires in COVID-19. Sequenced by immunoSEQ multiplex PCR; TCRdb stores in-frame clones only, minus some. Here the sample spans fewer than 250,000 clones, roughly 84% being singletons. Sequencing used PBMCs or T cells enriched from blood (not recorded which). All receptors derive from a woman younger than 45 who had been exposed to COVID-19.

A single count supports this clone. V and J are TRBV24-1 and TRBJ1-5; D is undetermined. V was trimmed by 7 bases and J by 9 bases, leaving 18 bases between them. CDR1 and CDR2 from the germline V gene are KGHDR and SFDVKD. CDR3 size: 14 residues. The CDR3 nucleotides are TGTGCCACCAGCCTCGAGGGAGGGCCGGGGCCCCAGCATTTT. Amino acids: CATSLEGGPGPQHF.

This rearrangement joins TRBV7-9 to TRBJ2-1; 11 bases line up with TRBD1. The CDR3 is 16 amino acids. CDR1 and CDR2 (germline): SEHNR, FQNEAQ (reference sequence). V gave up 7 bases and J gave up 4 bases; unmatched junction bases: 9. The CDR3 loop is CASTSYGDRGYNEQFF. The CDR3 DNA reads TGTGCCAGCACTAGCTATGGGGACAGGGGGTACAATGAGCAGTTCTTC.